The 9 T cell receptor beta chains in this list originate from one sample, sequenced in a study of blood T cell repertoires in COVID-19 (dated by TCRdb to the early 2020s). Library method: the immunoSEQ multiplex PCR assay. TCRdb carries this immuneACCESS record with in-frame sequences only. Its versions omit some clonotypes, under half of them owing to an unresolved V gene in the studies checked, with the rest unexplained. The sample table lists approximately 100,000 clones, 85% to 95% of them with a count of one. The top ten constitute approximately 5.4% of the sample. Specimen: peripheral blood. Receptor source: a man in his forties or fifties with active COVID-19.

The chain joins TRBV29-1 to TRBJ2-6; the D is unclear. V lost 4 bases to trimming and J lost 0 bases, with 13 bases between them. Looked up from germline, CDR1 is SQVTM and CDR2 is ANQGSEA. This CDR3 is built from 16 residues. The CDR3 region has the DNA TGCAGCGTTGGTCGTCTGGAGAGCTCTGGGGCCAACGTCCTGACTTTC. It is translated as CSVGRLESSGANVLTF.

The chain carries TRBV7-3 and TRBJ2-5, with 7 positions matching TRBD1. Germline lookup yields CDR1 SGHTA and CDR2 FQGTGA. V lost 5 bases to trimming and J lost 3 bases; unmatched junction nucleotides: 6. The CDR3 consists of 14 residues. CDR3 loop: CASSLTGTEETQYF. CDR3 coding DNA: TGTGCCAGCAGCCTGACCGGGACAGAAGAGACCCAGTACTTC.

This chain uses TRBV9 with TRBJ1-4, with D unclear. V was pared by 3 bases and J by 8 bases, with 23 bases between. The germline V gene encodes CDR1 SGDLS and CDR2 YYNGEE. This CDR3 contains 17 residues. CDR3 loop: CASSEGRYGLLMEKLFF. Written as DNA, the CDR3 is TGTGCCAGCAGCGAAGGTAGGTATGGACTGCTAATGGAAAAACTGTTTTTT.

This chain links TRBV9 with TRBJ1-4; the match to TRBD1 covers 8 bases. V dropped 4 bases and J dropped 6; count of bases not matched to a gene: 8. The CDR3 spans 15 residues. Germline V gene sequence: CDR1 SGDLS, CDR2 YYNGEE. Here the CDR3 DNA reads TGTGCCAGCAGCCCTCGGACAGGGCAGGATGAAAAACTGTTTTTT. Translating it yields CASSPRTGQDEKLFF.

The chain has TRBV19 and TRBJ1-2; 9 bases agree with TRBD1. Trimming removed 7 bases from V and 2 bases from J; junction bases left unmatched: 5. Looked up from germline, CDR1 is LNHDA and CDR2 is SQIVND (reference sequence). CDR3 length: 14 amino acids. DNA for the CDR3: TGTGCCAGTACCGAGGACAGGGGAAACTATGGCTACACCTTC. It translates to CASTEDRGNYGYTF. The full variable domain, with the rest looked up from reference TRBV19 and TRBJ1-2, is DGGITQSPKYLFRKEGQNVTLSCEQNLNHDAMYWYRQDPGQGLRLIYYSQIVNDFQKGDIAEGYSVSREKKESFPLTVTSAQKNPTAFYLCASTEDRGNYGYTFGSGTRLTVV.

The chain employs TRBV28 and TRBJ1-5, with no clear D. V was clipped by 3 bases and J by 6 bases, with 9 bases between them. CDR1 is MDHEN and CDR2 is SYDVKM in the germline V gene. CDR3 length: 13 amino acids. The CDR3 DNA follows: TGTGCCAGCAGTTTCCAGGCCGTTCAGCCCCAGCATTTT. As protein: CASSFQAVQPQHF.

This clone has just one count. J is TRBJ2-3 and V is TRBV5-1; 8 nucleotides line up with TRBD1. J was trimmed by 0 bases and V by 1 base; bases with no gene match: 4. This CDR3 has 16 amino acids. The germline CDR1 and CDR2 sequences are SGHRS and YFSETQ. The CDR3 protein is CASSLLGDRSTDTQYF. The CDR3 DNA follows: TGCGCCAGCAGCTTGTTAGGGGACAGGAGCACAGATACGCAGTATTTT.

This chain joins TRBV10-2 and TRBJ2-2, with 8 bases identical to TRBD1. This CDR3 has 13 residues. Germline values: CDR1 WSHSY, CDR2 SAAADI. V shed 6 bases and J 7 bases; nucleotides not matched to a gene: 4. In DNA form, the CDR3 reads TGCGCCAGCAGAGACAGGGGAAGCGGGGAGCTGTTTTTT. This gives the protein CASRDRGSGELFF.

This rearrangement joins TRBV2 to TRBJ2-3; 7 bases map to TRBD2. Trimming cost V 4 bases and J 0 bases; bases outside gene matches: 4. This CDR3 comprises 15 residues. The germline V gene encodes CDR1 SNHLY and CDR2 FYNNEI. The CDR3 here is CASSGLAHSTDTQYF. DNA for the CDR3: TGTGCCAGCAGTGGACTAGCCCATAGCACAGATACGCAGTATTTT. Complete variable domain (other parts from reference TRBV2 and TRBJ2-3): EPEVTQTPSHQVTQMGQEVILRCVPISNHLYFYWYRQILGQKVEFLVSFYNNEISEKSEIFDDQFSVERPDGSNFTLKIRSTKLEDSAMYFCASSGLAHSTDTQYFGPGTRLTVL.